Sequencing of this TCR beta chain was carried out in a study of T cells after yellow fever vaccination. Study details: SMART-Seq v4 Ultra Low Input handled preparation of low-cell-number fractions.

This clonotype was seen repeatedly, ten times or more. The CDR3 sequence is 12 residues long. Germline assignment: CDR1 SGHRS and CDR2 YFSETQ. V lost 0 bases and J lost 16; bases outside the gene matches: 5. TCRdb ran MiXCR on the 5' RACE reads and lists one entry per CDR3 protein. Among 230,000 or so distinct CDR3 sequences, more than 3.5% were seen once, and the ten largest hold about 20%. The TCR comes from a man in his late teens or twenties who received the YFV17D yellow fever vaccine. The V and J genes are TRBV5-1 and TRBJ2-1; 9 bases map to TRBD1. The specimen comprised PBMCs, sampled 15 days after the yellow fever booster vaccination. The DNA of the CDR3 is TGCGCCAGCAGCTTGGCCGGACAGGGGCAATTCTTC. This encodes CASSLAGQGQFF. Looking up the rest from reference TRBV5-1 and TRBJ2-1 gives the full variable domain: KAGVTQTPRYLIKTRGQQVTLSCSPISGHRSVSWYQQTPGQGLQFLFEYFSETQRNKGNFPGRFSGRQFSNSRSEMNVSTLELGDSALYLCASSLAGQGQFFGPGTRLTVL.